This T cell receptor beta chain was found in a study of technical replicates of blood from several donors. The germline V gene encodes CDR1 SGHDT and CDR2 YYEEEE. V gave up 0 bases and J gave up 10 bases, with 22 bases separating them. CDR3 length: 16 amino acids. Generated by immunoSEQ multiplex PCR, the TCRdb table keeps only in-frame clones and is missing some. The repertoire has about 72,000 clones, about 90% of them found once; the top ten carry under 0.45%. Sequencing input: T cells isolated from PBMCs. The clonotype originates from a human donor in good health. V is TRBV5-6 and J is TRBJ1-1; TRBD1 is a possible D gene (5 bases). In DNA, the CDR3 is TGTGCCAGCAGCTTGGGGGGACTGTGGTCCGGCGGGGGAGCTTTCTTT. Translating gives CASSLGGLWSGGGAFF.